The 8 T cell receptor beta chains below all came from one sample that was sequenced in a study of T cells in Graves' hyperthyroidism and ophthalmopathy. TCR beta CDR3 region amplification was performed from RNA transcripts. A first-round RT-PCR of the TCR CDR3 used the HTBI primer set. Via MiXCR, TCRdb re-called the multiplex PCR reads, giving one row per CDR3 protein. The table shows roughly 640,000 distinct CDR3 sequences, with roughly 16% occurring only once. Sequenced sample: blood. Receptors were obtained from a woman aged 40 to 50 with Graves' ophthalmopathy.

This clonotype was detected a few times. V is TRBV6-1 and J is TRBJ1-1; D is ambiguous. CDR3 length: 12 residues. Between the trimmed V and J ends, which lost 6 bases and 11 bases, there was a span of 16 bases. CDR1 and CDR2 from the germline V gene are MNHNS and SASEGT. This CDR3 reads CASRPHEIGAFF. CDR3 bases: TGTGCCAGCAGACCTCACGAAATAGGGGCTTTCTTT.

This clonotype was seen at least ten times. The V gene is TRBV19, the J gene TRBJ1-3; no reliable D call. In germline, CDR1 is LNHDA, CDR2 SQIVND (reference sequence). The V and J ends lost 7 bases and 0 bases respectively, with 22 bases between them. The CDR3 consists of 18 residues. The CDR3 sequence: CASKNLHRDPSSGNTIYF. Written as DNA, the CDR3 is TGTGCCAGTAAAAATTTACACCGGGATCCTTCCTCTGGAAACACCATATATTTT.

The J gene is TRBJ2-3, the V gene TRBV19, with D hard to call. The germline CDR1 and CDR2 sequences are LNHDA and SQIVND (reference sequence). This CDR3 region has 10 residues. V was shortened by 7 bases and J by 3 bases, with 2 bases between the two germline ends. CDR3: CASTTDTQYF. The CDR3 nucleotides are TGTGCCAGTACAACAGATACGCAGTATTTT.

This clonotype was counted a few times. The CDR3 loop reads CASSPGTNFAYEQYF. The CDR3 DNA follows: TGTGCCAGCAGCCCAGGGACGAATTTCGCCTACGAGCAGTACTTC. The chain uses TRBV7-9 and TRBJ2-7, with D perhaps being TRBD1 or TRBD2 (5 bases each). Between the trimmed V and J ends, which lost 5 bases and 2 bases, there was a span of 16 bases. Germline V gene sequence: CDR1 SEHNR, CDR2 FQNEAQ (reference sequence). There are 15 residues in the CDR3.

This clonotype was recorded many times. The chain is built from TRBV7-6 and TRBJ1-6, with D perhaps matching TRBD1 (5 bases). The V gene's germline CDR1 is SGHVS and CDR2 FNYEAQ. The V end was cut by 5 bases, the J end by 10 bases, with 18 bases between. CDR3 length equals 15 residues. This chain's CDR3 is CASSPGTVVGSPLHF. DNA for the CDR3: TGTGCCAGCAGCCCGGGGACGGTCGTGGGGTCACCCCTCCACTTT.

In its sample, this clonotype was seen many times. An end of the junction differs from the germline gene, which may be a read error. The chain recombines TRBV20-1 with TRBJ2-7; a weak D match, TRBD1 (6 bases). The CDR3 consists of 13 residues. The germline V gene has CDR1 DFQATT and CDR2 SNEGSKA (reference sequence). The CDR3 sequence: CSARERTDYEQYF. The CDR3, as DNA: TGCAGTGCGAGAGAGAGGACAGACTACGAGCAGTACTTC.

This clonotype has ten or more counts. V is TRBV7-9 and J is TRBJ2-3; D not resolved. V was cut by 6 bases and J by 2 bases, with 15 bases left in between. Germline V gene data show CDR1 as SEHNR and CDR2 as FQNEAQ (reference sequence). This CDR3 is built from 15 residues. CDR3 residues: CASSLIQRFTDTQYF. The CDR3 DNA reads TGTGCCAGCAGTTTGATACAGCGCTTCACAGATACGCAGTATTTT.

This clonotype was observed at least ten times. The J gene is TRBJ1-1, the V gene TRBV3-1, with unresolved D. Germline-derived CDR1 and CDR2 are LGHDT and YNNKEL (reference sequence). V was clipped by 2 bases and J by 0 bases, with 10 bases between them. The CDR3 is made up of 15 amino acids. DNA of the CDR3: TGTGCCAGCAGCCAAACAGACATCATGAACACTGAAGCTTTCTTT. Encoded protein: CASSQTDIMNTEAFF.